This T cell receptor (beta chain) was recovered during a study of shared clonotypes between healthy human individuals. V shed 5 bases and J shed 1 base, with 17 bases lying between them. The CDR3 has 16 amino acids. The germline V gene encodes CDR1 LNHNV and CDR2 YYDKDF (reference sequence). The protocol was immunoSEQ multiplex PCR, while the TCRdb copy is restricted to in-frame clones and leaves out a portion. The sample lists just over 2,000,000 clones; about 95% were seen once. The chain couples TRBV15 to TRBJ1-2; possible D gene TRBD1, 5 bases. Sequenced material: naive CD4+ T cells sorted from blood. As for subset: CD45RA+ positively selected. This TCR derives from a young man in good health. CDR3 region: CATSDGDWGDNYGYTF. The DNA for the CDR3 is TGTGCCACCAGCGATGGAGACTGGGGGGATAACTATGGCTACACCTTC.